This T cell receptor beta chain appears in the sequencing data of a study of blood T cells in healthy people across ages (dated by TCRdb to 2015 to 2017). The study in broad terms: Template switching captured roughly one uniquely barcoded TCR beta cDNA molecule per two T cells in model experiments. The study analyzed two additional independent replicas of 1 million unique cDNA reads from the same blood draw for two donors, one aged 18 to 29 and one aged 80 or older. The study measured age-related changes in TCR beta repertoire diversity using deep sequencing normalized with unique cDNA molecular identifiers. Donors were grouped into four age groups: young (average 16 years), middle-aged (39), aged (around 56) and long-lived (about 89). To avoid experimental bias, donors of different ages were spread randomly across the sequencing lanes.

Donors were about 36 systemically healthy Caucasian individuals from Russia aged 6 to 90 years. Each donor gave around 9.8 milliliters of peripheral blood, collected into EDTA-treated Vacutainer tubes. Ficoll-Paque density-gradient centrifugation was used to isolate PBMCs, with at least 7 million per sample. Trizol reagent was used to extract total RNA from PBMCs, with at least 6 micrograms per sample. For every donor, flow cytometry on a PBMC aliquot measured the percentage of naive CD45RAhigh/CD27high T cells. Broad study findings and their caveats: Compared with the aged group, the long-lived group had more naive CD4+ T cells, fewer expanded clones and increased TCR diversity, a pattern suggesting age selection. Observed TCR beta diversity per million T cells fell roughly linearly with age, and a significant reduction was already apparent by age about 38. Observed TCR beta diversity correlated strongly with the percentage of naive T cells measured by flow cytometry. Conclusive comparison of naive and antigen-experienced compartments was prevented by the profiling of bulk unsorted PBMCs. Because donor CMV infection status was unknown, age-related changes in expanded clonotypes were potentially confounded. Estimates of total diversity from one million sequenced T cells were regarded as lower bounds and underestimates.

The protocol used for the library was 5' RACE. Reads for this sample came from an Illumina HiSeq 2500. The second PCR ran for about 6 to 12 cycles and used a J-beta primer mix along with a sample-barcoded 5' primer. A template-switch 5' adaptor carrying 12 random nucleotides introduced a unique molecular identifier onto each TCR beta cDNA molecule. At least 3 million CDR3-containing paired-end reads were obtained from each sample. The Mint cDNA synthesis kit, primed by a TRBC-specific oligonucleotide, was used to synthesize first-strand cDNA from all RNA. Following uracil-DNA glycosylase treatment, a first 18-cycle PCR with universal primers M1SS and BC2_uni_R was performed on all cDNA. As for how the authors treated the data: Each sample was normalized by randomly selecting 1 million high-quality reads, each carrying a distinct molecular identifier. Instead of being binned into consensus sequences, reads that shared molecular identifiers were thrown out. MiTCR, set to a Q25 quality threshold and the strictest error-elimination algorithm, was used for CDR3 identification, clonotype clustering and error correction. A nonparametric unseen species model with Euler transformation was used to estimate lower-bound total TCR beta diversity. TCRdb applied fastp at Q25 and MiXCR to the public reads, then kept only in-frame beta chains. Rows are unified per CDR3 protein, each entry keeping the most common DNA and genes. These V and J calls derive from TCRdb rather than the authors' analysis. The table for this sample lists around 710,000 distinct CDR3 sequences; about 40% of them were counted only once. Of the sample, 20% to 25% is held by the ten largest clones.

As for this clonotype: It has no known antigen specificity. Nothing much larger sits one base from this clone, and base qualities are not available.

This clonotype was sampled from a woman aged 55 to 70 in good health. Sequenced input: blood.

The CDR3 protein: CASSLAGGVGNEQYF. The DNA sequence is as follows: TGTGCCAGCAGCTTAGCGGGAGGGGTTGGCAATGAGCAGTACTTC. The rearrangement joined TRBV7-3 to TRBJ2-5; the central 9 bases match TRBD2. Unmatched junction bases come to 12, with V trimmed by 2 bases and J by 11 bases. Including cysteine and phenylalanine, the CDR3 has 15 amino acids. Of all the DNA, just the CDR3 is kept, 45 bases in frame from base 1. Per the germline V gene, SGHTA is the CDR1 and FQGTGA is the CDR2.